This TCR beta chain appears in the sequencing data of a study of PD-L1 blockade in urothelial cancer. Germline V lookup: CDR1 SGHAT, CDR2 FQNNGV. Trimming cost V 2 bases and J 4 bases; bases outside gene matches: 5. The CDR3 has 15 amino acids. TCRdb keeps only in-frame clones here, not all; method: immunoSEQ multiplex PCR. The data contain some 79,000 clones, 82% of them singletons. The clonotype was recovered from a man aged 65 to 85 with urothelial cancer. This rearrangement joins TRBV11-2 to TRBJ2-1; TRBD2 agrees at 7 bases. Sequenced material: PBMCs, taken around atezolizumab (anti-PD-L1) treatment. DNA for the CDR3: TGTGCCAGCAGCTTACCTAGCGGCATGTACAATGAGCAGTTCTTC. Its translation: CASSLPSGMYNEQFF.